Listed here is a single TCR beta chain. Amplified TCR beta CDR3 regions came from RNA transcripts. The HTBI primer set was used in a first-round RT-PCR of the TCR CDR3. TCRdb reprocessed the multiplex PCR reads via MiXCR and lists one record per CDR3 protein. Here the sample spans fewer than 800,000 distinct CDR3 sequences, around 17% being singletons. The data derive from a study of T cells in Graves' hyperthyroidism and ophthalmopathy. Trimming took 7 bases from V and 2 from J, leaving 18 bases between them. This CDR3 is 15 amino acids long. Looked up from germline, CDR1 is MDHEN and CDR2 is SYDVKM. The study based diagnoses on clinical symptoms, serum thyroxine and TRAb, thyroid ultrasound and orbital computed tomography.

Material: blood. The sequence came from a man between 18 and 29 years old with Graves' hyperthyroidism. The chain uses TRBV28 and TRBJ2-7; tentative D call: TRBD2 (5 bases). This CDR3 is CASTQLGQVPYEQYF. CDR3 in DNA: TGTGCCAGCACCCAACTAGGGCAGGTTCCCTACGAGCAGTACTTC.